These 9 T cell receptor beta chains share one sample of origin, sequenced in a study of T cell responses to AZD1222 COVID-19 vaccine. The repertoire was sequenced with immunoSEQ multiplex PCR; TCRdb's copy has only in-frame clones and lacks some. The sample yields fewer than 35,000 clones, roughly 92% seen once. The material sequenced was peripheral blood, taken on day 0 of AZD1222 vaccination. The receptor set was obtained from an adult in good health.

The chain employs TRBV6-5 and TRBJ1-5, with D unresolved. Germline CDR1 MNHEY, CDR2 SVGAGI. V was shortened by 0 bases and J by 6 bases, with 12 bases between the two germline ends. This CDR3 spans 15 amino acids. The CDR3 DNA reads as TGTGCCAGCAGTTACTCGAGAGGTTGGGGTCAGCCCCAGCATTTT. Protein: CASSYSRGWGQPQHF.

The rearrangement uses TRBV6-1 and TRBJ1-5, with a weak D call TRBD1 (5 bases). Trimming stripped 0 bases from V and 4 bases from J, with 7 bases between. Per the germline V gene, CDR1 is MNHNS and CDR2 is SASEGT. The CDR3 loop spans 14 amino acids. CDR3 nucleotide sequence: TGTGCCAGCAGTGAAGCGTGGACAAATCAGCCCCAGCATTTT. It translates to CASSEAWTNQPQHF.

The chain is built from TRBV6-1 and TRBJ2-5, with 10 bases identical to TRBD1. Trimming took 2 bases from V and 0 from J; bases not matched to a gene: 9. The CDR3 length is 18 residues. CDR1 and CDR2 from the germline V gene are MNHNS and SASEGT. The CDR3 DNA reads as TGTGCCAGCAGTGAAACGACAGGGGGCTATGGGTACCAAGAGACCCAGTACTTC. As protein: CASSETTGGYGYQETQYF.

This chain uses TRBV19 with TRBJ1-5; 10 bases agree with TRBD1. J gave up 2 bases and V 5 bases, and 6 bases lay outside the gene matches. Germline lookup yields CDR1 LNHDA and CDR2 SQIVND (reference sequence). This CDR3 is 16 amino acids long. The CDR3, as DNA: TGTGCCAGTAGTCCCCGGACAGGGGGAGGCAATCAGCCCCAGCATTTT. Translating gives CASSPRTGGGNQPQHF.

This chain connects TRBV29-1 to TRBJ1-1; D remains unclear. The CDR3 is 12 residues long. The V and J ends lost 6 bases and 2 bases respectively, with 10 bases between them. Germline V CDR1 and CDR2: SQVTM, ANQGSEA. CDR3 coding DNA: TGCAGCGTCGGACGGTTAAACACTGAAGCTTTCTTT. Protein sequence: CSVGRLNTEAFF. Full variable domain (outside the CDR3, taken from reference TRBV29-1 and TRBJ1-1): SAVISQKPSRDICQRGTSLTIQCQVDSQVTMMFWYRQQPGQSLTLIATANQGSEATYESGFVIDKFPISRPNLTFSTLTVSNMSPEDSSIYLCSVGRLNTEAFFGQGTRLTVV.

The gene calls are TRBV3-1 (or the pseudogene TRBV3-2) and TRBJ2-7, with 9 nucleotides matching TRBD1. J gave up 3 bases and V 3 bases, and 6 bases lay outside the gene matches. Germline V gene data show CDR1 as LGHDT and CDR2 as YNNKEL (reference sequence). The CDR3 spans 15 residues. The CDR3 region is CASSQGQGIRYEQYF. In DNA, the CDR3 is TGTGCCAGCAGCCAGGGACAGGGAATTCGCTACGAGCAGTACTTC.

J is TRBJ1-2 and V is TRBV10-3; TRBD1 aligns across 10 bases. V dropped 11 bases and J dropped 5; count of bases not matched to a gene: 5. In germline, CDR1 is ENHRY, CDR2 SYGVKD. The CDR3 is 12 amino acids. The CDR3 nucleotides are TGTGCCGCAGGACAGGGGGGATATGGCTACACCTTC. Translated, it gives CAAGQGGYGYTF.

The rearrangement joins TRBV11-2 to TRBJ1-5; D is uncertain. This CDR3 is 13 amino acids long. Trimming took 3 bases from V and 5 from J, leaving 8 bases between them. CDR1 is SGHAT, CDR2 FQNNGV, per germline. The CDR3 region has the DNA TGTGCCAGCAGCTTGGGGATGGATCAGCCCCAGCATTTT. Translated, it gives CASSLGMDQPQHF.

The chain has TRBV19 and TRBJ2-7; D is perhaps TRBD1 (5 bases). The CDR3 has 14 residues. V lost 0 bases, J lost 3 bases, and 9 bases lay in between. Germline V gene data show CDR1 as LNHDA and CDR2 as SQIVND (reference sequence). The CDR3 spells CASSIEGRFYEQYF. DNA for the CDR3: TGTGCCAGTAGTATAGAGGGGCGCTTCTACGAGCAGTACTTC.